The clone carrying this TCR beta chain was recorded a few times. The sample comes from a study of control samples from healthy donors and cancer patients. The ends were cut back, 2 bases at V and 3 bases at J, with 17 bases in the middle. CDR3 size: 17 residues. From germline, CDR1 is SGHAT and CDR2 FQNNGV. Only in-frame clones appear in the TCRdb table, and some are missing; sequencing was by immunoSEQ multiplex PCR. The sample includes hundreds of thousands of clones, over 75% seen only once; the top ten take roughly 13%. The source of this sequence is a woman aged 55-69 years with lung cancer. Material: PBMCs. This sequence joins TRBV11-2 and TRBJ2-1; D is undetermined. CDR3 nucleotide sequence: TGTGCCAGCAGCTTATTACTCACGCCGTACGACTACAATGAGCAGTTCTTC. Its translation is CASSLLLTPYDYNEQFF.